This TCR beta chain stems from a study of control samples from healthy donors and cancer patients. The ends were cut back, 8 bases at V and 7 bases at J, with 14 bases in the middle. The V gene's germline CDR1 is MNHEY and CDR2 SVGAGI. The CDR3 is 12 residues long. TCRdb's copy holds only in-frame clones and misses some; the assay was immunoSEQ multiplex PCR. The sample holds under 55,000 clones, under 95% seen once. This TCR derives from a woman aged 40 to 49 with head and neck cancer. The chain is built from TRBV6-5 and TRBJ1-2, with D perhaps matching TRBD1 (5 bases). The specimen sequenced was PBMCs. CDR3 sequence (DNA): TGTGCCAGCGGGGGAATGGGCTTTGGCTACACCTTC. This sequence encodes CASGGMGFGYTF.